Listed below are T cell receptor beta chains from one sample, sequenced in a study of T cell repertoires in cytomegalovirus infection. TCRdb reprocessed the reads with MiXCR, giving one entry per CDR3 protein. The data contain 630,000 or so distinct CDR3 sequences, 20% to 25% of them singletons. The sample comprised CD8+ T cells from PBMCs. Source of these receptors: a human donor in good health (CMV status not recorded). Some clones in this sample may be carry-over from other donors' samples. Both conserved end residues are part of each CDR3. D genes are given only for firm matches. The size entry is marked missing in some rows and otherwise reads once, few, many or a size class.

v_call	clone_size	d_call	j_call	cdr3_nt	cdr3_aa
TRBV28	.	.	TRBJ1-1	TGTGCCAGCACCCTCAGGGCGGGGAACACTGAAGCTTTCTTT	CASTLRAGNTEAFF
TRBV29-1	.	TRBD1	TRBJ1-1	TGCAGCGTTGAGGTTGACAGGGCTATTAACACTGAAGCTTTCTTT	CSVEVDRAINTEAFF
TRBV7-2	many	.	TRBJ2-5	TGTGCCAGCAGCTTAGATGGCAAGCCCTGGGAGACCCAGTACTTC	CASSLDGKPWETQYF
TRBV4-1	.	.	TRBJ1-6	TGTGCCAGCAGCCCACTCGGTAATTCACCCCTCCACTTT	CASSPLGNSPLHF
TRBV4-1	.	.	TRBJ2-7	TGCGCCAGCAGCCAAGAGATCAGGAGCTCCTACGAGCAGTACTTC	CASSQEIRSSYEQYF
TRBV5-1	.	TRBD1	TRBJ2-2	TGCGCCAGCAGCCTAGACCCGGGACAGACCTACACCGGGGAGCTGTTTTTT	CASSLDPGQTYTGELFF
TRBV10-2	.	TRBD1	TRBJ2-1	TGCGCCAGCAGTGAGTTCGGGACAGGGAAATACAATGAGCAGTTCTTC	CASSEFGTGKYNEQFF
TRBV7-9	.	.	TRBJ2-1	TGTGCCAACCCCGGGAATCTGAGCAGCAATGAGCAGTTCTTC	CANPGNLSSNEQFF
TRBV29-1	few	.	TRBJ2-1	TGCAGCGCCTCGCCCCGGGACGTCAATGAGCAGTTCTTC	CSASPRDVNEQFF
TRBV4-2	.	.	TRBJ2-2	TGTGCCAGCAGCCTAACCCCGGGGGGGGAGCTGTTTTTT	CASSLTPGGELFF
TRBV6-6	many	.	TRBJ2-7	TGTGCCAGCAGTTACCAGATTGGCGAGCAGTACTTC	CASSYQIGEQYF
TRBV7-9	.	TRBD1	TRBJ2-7	TGTGCCAGCAGGTATCCCGGGACAGGGGGCAGGGAACGAAGCTACTTC	CASRYPGTGGRERSYF
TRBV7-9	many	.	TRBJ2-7	TGTGCCAGCAGCTTTTGGCAGAGTGACTACGAGCAGTACTTC	CASSFWQSDYEQYF
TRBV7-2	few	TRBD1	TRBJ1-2	TGTGCCAGCAGCCCGGACAGGGGTATTGCCTATGGCTACACCTTC	CASSPDRGIAYGYTF
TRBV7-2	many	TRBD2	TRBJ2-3	TGTGCCAGCAGCTTAGAGACTAGCGGGGGCCTTAGCACAGATACGCAGTATTTT	CASSLETSGGLSTDTQYF